The present entry profiles one T cell receptor (beta chain) with its context. One junction end disagrees with the germline gene, perhaps due to a read error. These data come from a study of healthy donors' naive CD4 and CD8 T cells. This CDR3 has 13 amino acids. CDR1 and CDR2 from the germline V gene are LGHNA and YSLEER. A linear amplification protocol produced the TCR libraries from 500 ng of total RNA. Each CDR3 protein gets one entry after TCRdb re-called the reads with MiXCR. Of 150,000 to 200,000 distinct CDR3 sequences listed, about 74% are singletons. The sequencing input was naive CD4+ and CD8+ T cells sorted from blood, pooled from several donors. The V and J genes are TRBV4-3 and TRBJ1-3; no definite D call. The source of this sequence is a pool of human donors in good health; the sample pools cells from several healthy donors. The CDR3 is CASSQSVGNTIYF. CDR3 nucleotide sequence: TGTGCCAGCAGCCAATCGGTAGGAAACACCATATATTTT.